This passage covers 22 T cell receptor beta chains from one sample sequenced in a study of radiation and T cells in renal cell carcinoma. Regarding time point: blood 4 weeks post-SBRT, at nephrectomy. The sample's treatment: 15 Gy SBRT to primary tumor, nephrectomy 4 weeks later. Assay used: immunoSEQ multiplex PCR; TCRdb lists only in-frame clones, some missing. The sample has tens of thousands of clones; roughly four fifths are singletons. Material: blood, obtained from a patient whose treatment included radiotherapy and nephrectomy. The origin of the receptors is a woman in her 70s with renal cell carcinoma.

The chain has TRBV7-8 and TRBJ1-5, with D perhaps TRBD1 (5 bases). The CDR3 contains 16 residues. Germline CDR1 reads SGHVS; CDR2 reads FQNEAQ. Trimming took 2 bases from V and 2 from J, leaving 13 bases between them. The CDR3 coding sequence is TGTGCCAGCAGCTTAAGAGCAGGGACGGGCAATCAGCCCCAGCATTTT. The encoded protein is CASSLRAGTGNQPQHF.

The CDR3 protein is CASSRARDQPQHF. CDR3 nucleotides: TGTGCCAGTAGCCGGGCCAGAGATCAGCCCCAGCATTTT. The J gene is TRBJ1-5, the V gene TRBV19; D call uncertain. The CDR3 covers 13 residues. In germline, CDR1 is LNHDA, CDR2 SQIVND (reference sequence). Between the trimmed V and J ends, which lost 6 bases and 5 bases, there was a span of 11 bases.

CDR3 protein: CASSLPRGGGNTIYF. The CDR3, as DNA: TGTGCCAGCAGTTTACCCAGGGGGGGTGGAAACACCATATATTTT. The J gene is TRBJ1-3, the V gene TRBV28; 7 positions agree with TRBD1. The length of the CDR3 is 15 residues. Germline lookup yields CDR1 MDHEN and CDR2 SYDVKM. With V trimmed by 2 bases and J by 3 bases, 4 bases remained unmatched. Based on the CDR3 plus reference TRBV28 and TRBJ1-3, the full variable domain is DVKVTQSSRYLVKRTGEKVFLECVQDMDHENMFWYRQDPGLGLRLIYFSYDVKMKEKGDIPEGYSVSREKKERFSLILESASTNQTSMYLCASSLPRGGGNTIYFGEGSWLTVV.

The chain has TRBV18 and TRBJ2-7, with 7 nucleotides matching TRBD1. J was trimmed by 4 bases and V by 3 bases; bases with no gene match: 3. In germline, CDR1 is KGHSH, CDR2 LQKENI. This CDR3 has 13 residues. The CDR3 nucleotides read TGTGCCAGCTCACCGGGACAGAATTACGAGCAGTACTTC. Its protein product is CASSPGQNYEQYF.

The chain links TRBV29-1 to TRBJ1-2; D not resolved. The germline V gene encodes CDR1 SQVTM and CDR2 ANQGSEA. The ends were cut back, 6 bases at V and 5 bases at J, with 13 bases in the middle. The CDR3 runs to 12 residues. The CDR3 DNA sequence: TGCAGCGTGACTGACGGTCGGTATGGCTACACCTTC. This codes for CSVTDGRYGYTF. The full variable domain, rest sourced from reference TRBV29-1 and TRBJ1-2, is SAVISQKPSRDICQRGTSLTIQCQVDSQVTMMFWYRQQPGQSLTLIATANQGSEATYESGFVIDKFPISRPNLTFSTLTVSNMSPEDSSIYLCSVTDGRYGYTFGSGTRLTVV.

This clone came up a few times. The V gene is TRBV21-1, the J gene TRBJ1-5; TRBD1, the table's D call, lacks a check against the DNA. TRBV21-1 is given as a pseudogene. The CDR3 loop spans 14 amino acids. The CDR3 nucleotides are TGTGCCAGCAGCAGAAAACAGGGTCATCAGCCCCAGCATTTT. Encoded protein: CASSRKQGHQPQHF.

In this sample, this clone turned up once. The chain couples TRBV7-6 to TRBJ2-1, with 8 nucleotides matching TRBD2. The V segment lost 0 bases and the J segment 0 bases; nucleotides outside the gene matches: 1. The CDR3 spans 16 residues. Germline CDR1 is SGHVS and CDR2 is FNYEAQ. The chain's CDR3 is CASSLASGNSYNEQFF. The CDR3 nucleotides are TGTGCCAGCAGCTTAGCTAGCGGGAACTCCTACAATGAGCAGTTCTTC.

The chain employs TRBV5-1 and TRBJ1-6, with 7 bases fitting TRBD1. The CDR3 is made up of 13 amino acids. Per the germline V gene, CDR1 is SGHRS and CDR2 is YFSETQ. V was pared by 4 bases and J by 7 bases, with 2 bases of the junction left unmatched. CDR3 in amino acids: CASSGDSNSPLHF. The DNA for the CDR3 is TGCGCCAGCAGCGGGGACAGCAATTCACCCCTCCACTTT.

The rearrangement joins TRBV7-2 to TRBJ2-5; maybe TRBD1 (5 bases). With 4 bases removed from V and 2 bases from J, the gap between germline ends came to 11 bases. Germline lookup yields CDR1 SGHTA and CDR2 FQGNSA. The CDR3 loop spans 14 amino acids. In nucleotides, the CDR3 is TGTGCCAGCAGCTCTGACAGCTGGCAAGAGACCCAGTACTTC. It translates to CASSSDSWQETQYF.

The chain couples TRBV19 to TRBJ1-6, with a tentative D call TRBD1 (6 bases). V shed 6 bases and J shed 6 bases, with 15 bases lying between them. CDR3 length: 15 residues. Germline V lookup: CDR1 LNHDA, CDR2 SQIVND (reference sequence). This CDR3 reads CASSAMGRGNSPLHF. The CDR3 DNA sequence: TGTGCCAGTAGCGCGATGGGCAGGGGTAATTCACCCCTCCACTTT.

This clone appeared once. The chain uses TRBV12-5 and TRBJ2-5; D perhaps matches TRBD2 (5 bases). V was trimmed by 5 bases and J by 5 bases, leaving 12 bases between them. Germline V gene lookup returns CDR1 LGHNT and CDR2 FRNRAP. This CDR3 comprises 13 residues. Here the CDR3 DNA reads TGTGCTAGTGGTAGGGAGCCGGGGGAGACCCAGTACTTC. It encodes CASGREPGETQYF.

This clone was picked up a small number of times. This chain links TRBV19 with TRBJ1-1, with D possibly being TRBD1 (5 bases). Germline V gives CDR1 LNHDA, CDR2 SQIVND (reference sequence). This CDR3 has 14 residues. The ends were cut back, 1 base at V and 2 bases at J, with 8 bases in the middle. In DNA, the CDR3 is TGTGCCAGTAGTATAGGACAGCCAAACACTGAAGCTTTCTTT. Its protein is CASSIGQPNTEAFF.

The chain links TRBV2 to TRBJ2-7; 9 bases agree with TRBD1. From germline, CDR1 is SNHLY and CDR2 FYNNEI. CDR3 length: 12 amino acids. The junction had 1 base not matched to a gene; V was cut back by 6 bases and J by 4 bases. The CDR3 sequence is CASRQGAYEQYF. The CDR3 nucleotides are TGTGCCAGCAGACAGGGGGCATACGAGCAGTACTTC. Variable domain in full (rest from reference TRBV2 and TRBJ2-7): EPEVTQTPSHQVTQMGQEVILRCVPISNHLYFYWYRQILGQKVEFLVSFYNNEISEKSEIFDDQFSVERPDGSNFTLKIRSTKLEDSAMYFCASRQGAYEQYFGPGTRLTVT.

This clone was detected once. V is TRBV2 and J is TRBJ2-1; 10 nucleotides match TRBD2. V gave up 2 bases and J gave up 6 bases; unmatched junction bases: 4. CDR1 and CDR2 (germline): SNHLY, FYNNEI. The CDR3 length is 15 residues. CDR3 sequence (DNA): TGTGCCAGCAGTGAAAGCGGGAGGGCCATCAATGAGCAGTTCTTC. It specifies CASSESGRAINEQFF. Full variable domain (missing parts from reference TRBV2 and TRBJ2-1): EPEVTQTPSHQVTQMGQEVILRCVPISNHLYFYWYRQILGQKVEFLVSFYNNEISEKSEIFDDQFSVERPDGSNFTLKIRSTKLEDSAMYFCASSESGRAINEQFFGPGTRLTVL.

This clone was recorded once. The chain recombines TRBV7-9 with TRBJ2-4, with a tentative D call TRBD2 (5 bases). V shed 5 bases and J shed 1 base, with 15 bases lying between them. Germline V lookup: CDR1 SEHNR, CDR2 FQNEAQ (reference sequence). CDR3 length: 16 residues. The CDR3 bases are TGTGCCAGCAGCCGACCAGATCGAGGGGCCAAAAACATTCAGTACTTC. It encodes CASSRPDRGAKNIQYF.

J is TRBJ2-1 and V is TRBV27; D uncertain. The CDR3 runs 15 residues. Trimming removed 0 bases at V and 3 bases at J, with 9 bases between. CDR1 and CDR2 (germline): MNHEY, SMNVEV (reference sequence). The DNA of the CDR3 is TGTGCCAGCAGTTTATCAGCGAACCTCTACAATGAGCAGTTCTTC. Translated: CASSLSANLYNEQFF.

V gene TRBV5-1 combines with J gene TRBJ2-7, with D maybe TRBD1 (7 bases). This CDR3 is built from 15 residues. Germline CDR1 SGHRS, CDR2 YFSETQ. With 4 bases removed from V and 7 bases from J, the gap between germline ends came to 21 bases. CDR3 amino acids: CASSPGGVPGGEQYF. CDR3 bases: TGCGCCAGCAGCCCCGGGGGAGTCCCAGGGGGAGAGCAGTACTTC.

The gene calls are TRBV19 and TRBJ2-7; perhaps TRBD2 as D (6 bases). The ends were cut back, 3 bases at V and 0 bases at J, with 12 bases in the middle. Germline V gene sequence: CDR1 LNHDA, CDR2 SQIVND (reference sequence). The CDR3 has 15 amino acids. The chain's CDR3 is CASSIGRGLSYEQYF. DNA for the CDR3: TGTGCCAGTAGTATCGGGCGGGGCCTCTCCTACGAGCAGTACTTC.

The chain carries TRBV6-5 and TRBJ1-1; D perhaps matches TRBD1 (5 bases). Germline values: CDR1 MNHEY, CDR2 SVGAGI. The ends were cut back, 5 bases at V and 5 bases at J, with 6 bases in the middle. The CDR3 covers 11 residues. Here the CDR3 DNA reads TGTGCCAGCAGTGAGGGGACTGAAGCTTTCTTT. It codes for CASSEGTEAFF.

The chain carries TRBV4-1 and TRBJ2-7, with D unresolved. V was cut by 0 bases and J by 3 bases, with 9 bases left in between. The CDR3 loop spans 14 amino acids. Germline V gene sequence: CDR1 MGHRA, CDR2 YSYEKL. The CDR3: CASSQEHTFYEQYF. The CDR3 DNA is TGCGCCAGCAGCCAAGAACACACCTTCTACGAGCAGTACTTC.

The chain joins TRBV10-2 to TRBJ2-3, with D hard to call. Per germline, CDR1 WSHSY and CDR2 SAAADI. This CDR3 is built from 14 residues. The V end was cut by 1 base, the J end by 6 bases, with 11 bases between. The CDR3 DNA follows: TGCGCCAGCAGTGAGTGGACGATGTCGGATACGCAGTATTTT. It translates to CASSEWTMSDTQYF.

The chain employs TRBV29-1 and TRBJ2-7; D call uncertain. The CDR3 is 12 amino acids. The V end lost 1 base, the J end lost 2 bases, and 6 bases lay between the germline ends. Germline V gene lookup returns CDR1 SQVTM and CDR2 ANQGSEA. The CDR3 is CSVEVPPYEQYF. The CDR3 bases are TGCAGCGTTGAAGTTCCCCCCTACGAGCAGTACTTC.